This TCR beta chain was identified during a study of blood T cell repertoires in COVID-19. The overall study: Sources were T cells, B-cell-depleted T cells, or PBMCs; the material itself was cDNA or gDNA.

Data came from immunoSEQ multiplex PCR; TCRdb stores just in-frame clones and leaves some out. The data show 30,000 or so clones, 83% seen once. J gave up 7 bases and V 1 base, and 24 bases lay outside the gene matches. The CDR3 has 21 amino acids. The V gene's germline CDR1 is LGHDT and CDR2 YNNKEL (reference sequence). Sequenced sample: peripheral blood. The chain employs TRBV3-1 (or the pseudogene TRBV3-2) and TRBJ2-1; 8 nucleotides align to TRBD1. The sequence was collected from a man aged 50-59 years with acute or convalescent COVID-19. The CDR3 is CASSQGVTRTGLLRLGNEQFF. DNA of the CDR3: TGTGCCAGCAGCCAAGGAGTAACTAGGACAGGGTTATTACGTTTGGGTAATGAGCAGTTCTTC.